Listed here are 21 T cell receptor beta chains from one sample, sequenced in a study of blood T cells in healthy people across ages (dated by TCRdb to 2015 to 2017). Library preparation used 5' RACE. For sequencing, an Illumina HiSeq 2500 was employed. A second roughly 6 to 12 cycle PCR used a sample-barcoded 5' primer and a J-beta primer mix. TCRdb passed the public sequencing reads through fastp at Q25 and MiXCR, retaining productive beta sequences. Under each unique CDR3 protein, matching rows form one entry showing the most common genes and DNA. Present in this sample are about 1.5 million distinct CDR3 sequences, 40% to 50% of which were seen just once. The ten largest clones capture roughly 7.9% of the sample. Sequencing was done on a sample of blood. These receptors originate from a woman between 18 and 29 years old in good health.

As regards this clonotype: One end of the junction varies from germline; a read error may be responsible. The chain couples TRBV10-3 to TRBJ1-1, with TRBD1 as a possible D gene (6 bases). This CDR3 has 14 amino acids. Germline CDR1 and CDR2: ENHRY and SYGVKD. The CDR3 sequence: CVIRVQGGNTEAFF. In nucleotides, the CDR3 is TGTGTCATCAGGGTACAGGGTGGGAACACTGAAGCTTTCTTT.

The rearrangement uses TRBV4-2 and TRBJ1-1; 7 positions agree with TRBD1. The V segment lost 4 bases and the J segment 6 bases; nucleotides outside the gene matches: 8. The germline gives CDR1 LGHNA, CDR2 YNFKEQ. The CDR3 runs to 14 residues. CDR3 sequence: CASSLTGLGAEAFF. The DNA for the CDR3 is TGTGCCAGCAGCCTGACAGGGCTCGGGGCTGAAGCTTTCTTT.

This clonotype turned up a few times. The chain is built from TRBV10-3 and TRBJ2-5; D is tentatively TRBD1 or TRBD2 (5 bases each). This CDR3 contains 12 residues. With 8 bases removed from V and 5 bases from J, the gap between germline ends came to 12 bases. Looked up from germline, CDR1 is ENHRY and CDR2 is SYGVKD. The CDR3 sequence is CAIGRDGETQYF. The CDR3 DNA is TGTGCCATCGGACGGGACGGGGAGACCCAGTACTTC.

This clonotype has a handful of counts. This chain uses TRBV27 with TRBJ2-7; the match to TRBD2 covers 14 bases. The CDR3 runs to 14 residues. The V segment lost 8 bases and the J segment 8 bases; nucleotides outside the gene matches: 8. Per germline, CDR1 MNHEY and CDR2 SMNVEV (reference sequence). CDR3 in DNA: TGTGCCAGCGCAACGACTAGCGGGGGGGATCAGCAGTACTTC. Translation gives CASATTSGGDQQYF.

The V and J genes are TRBV7-2 and TRBJ2-7, with 8 positions matching TRBD2. V lost 1 base and J lost 7; bases outside the gene matches: 6. The CDR3 is made up of 14 amino acids. From germline, CDR1 is SGHTA and CDR2 FQGNSA. The DNA of the CDR3 is TGTGCCAGCAGCTTAGTCGCGGGGGGCTGGGAGCAGTACTTC. Protein sequence: CASSLVAGGWEQYF.

This clonotype was observed once. The rearrangement joins TRBV24-1 to TRBJ2-1; 10 bases match TRBD1. The CDR3 extends over 20 amino acids. Germline CDR1 KGHDR, CDR2 SFDVKD. The trim removed 6 bases at V and 8 bases at J, leaving 24 bases unmatched. In nucleotides, the CDR3 is TGTGCCACCAGTCAACCGCCGGGGACAGGGGAGGCCAGATCATTCGATGAGCAGTTCTTC. It codes for CATSQPPGTGEARSFDEQFF.

For this clonotype: The junction shows a germline mismatch at one end, possibly a read error. The chain joins TRBV11-2 to TRBJ2-1; TRBD1 might be the D (6 bases). The length of the CDR3 is 15 residues. Germline assignment: CDR1 SGHAT and CDR2 FQNNGV. The CDR3 DNA reads TGTGCCAGCAGCTTAACGCAGGGGTGGTTAAATGAGCAGCTCTTC. Its protein is CASSLTQGWLNEQLF.

The rearrangement links TRBV12-5 to TRBJ2-1, with TRBD2 matching 7 bases. Germline assignment: CDR1 LGHNT and CDR2 FRNRAP. The CDR3 length is 21 residues. V lost 2 bases to trimming and J lost 2 bases; unmatched junction nucleotides: 21. The chain's CDR3 is CASGLTAVPGEREATYNEQFF. CDR3 bases: TGTGCTAGTGGTTTGACCGCCGTCCCTGGGGAGCGGGAAGCGACCTACAATGAGCAGTTCTTC.

This clonotype was detected only a few times. The V call is TRBV10-3, the J call TRBJ2-5; the D is unclear. CDR3 length equals 14 residues. Germline values: CDR1 ENHRY, CDR2 SYGVKD. Trimming left V 0 bases short and J 1 base short, with 6 bases between. The CDR3 DNA reads as TGTGCCATCAGTGAGTCGAACGCCCAAGAGACCCAGTACTTC. It encodes CAISESNAQETQYF.

The gene calls are TRBV20-1 and TRBJ1-1; D not certain. V gave up 4 bases and J gave up 3 bases, with 6 bases separating them. This CDR3 is built from 11 residues. Germline V gene lookup returns CDR1 DFQATT and CDR2 SNEGSKA (reference sequence). As DNA, the CDR3 is TGCAGTGCTAAAGGGCACACTGAAGCTTTCTTT. Protein sequence: CSAKGHTEAFF.

This clonotype was observed many times. The gene calls are TRBV7-2 and TRBJ2-7, with unresolved D. From germline, CDR1 is SGHTA and CDR2 FQGNSA. The CDR3 is 11 residues long. Trimming shortened V by 1 base and J by 3 bases, and 1 base separated the two germline ends. The CDR3: CASSLVYEQYF. The CDR3 nucleotides are TGTGCCAGCAGCTTAGTCTACGAGCAGTACTTC. Full variable domain (missing parts from reference TRBV7-2 and TRBJ2-7): GAGVSQSPSNKVTEKGKDVELRCDPISGHTALYWYRQSLGQGLEFLIYFQGNSAPDKSGLPSDRFSAERTGGSVSTLTIQRTQQEDSAVYLCASSLVYEQYFGPGTRLTVT.

The chain links TRBV28 to TRBJ2-7; D might be TRBD1 or TRBD2, each matching 5 bases. Trimming pared 5 bases from V and 6 bases from J, leaving 17 bases between. This CDR3 is 14 amino acids long. Germline V gives CDR1 MDHEN, CDR2 SYDVKM. The DNA for the CDR3 is TGTGCCAGCAGTCAATCCCAGGGAGTAGGCGAGCAGTACTTC. Protein product: CASSQSQGVGEQYF.

V usage is TRBV29-1 and J usage is TRBJ1-2; no clear D gene. The CDR3 is 12 amino acids. Germline CDR1 is SQVTM and CDR2 is ANQGSEA. The ends were cut back, 0 bases at V and 5 bases at J, with 7 bases in the middle. Here the CDR3 DNA reads TGCAGCGTTGAAGATCCTAGGTATGGCTACACCTTC. Protein sequence: CSVEDPRYGYTF.

This clonotype was seen repeatedly, ten times or more. The chain employs TRBV18 and TRBJ2-7; perhaps TRBD2 as D (6 bases). The CDR3 runs to 15 residues. Germline V gene sequence: CDR1 KGHSH, CDR2 LQKENI. Trimming took off 3 bases at V and 4 bases at J, with 16 bases between the two ends. The CDR3 reads CASSPFAGWGYEQYF. As DNA, the CDR3 is TGTGCCAGCTCACCCTTCGCGGGGTGGGGGTACGAGCAGTACTTC.

The CDR3 protein is CASSSGVVGETEAFF. For the CDR3, the DNA is TGTGCCAGCAGCTCCGGTGTCGTAGGTGAGACTGAAGCTTTCTTT. The V and J genes are TRBV13 and TRBJ1-1; no clear D. CDR1 is PRHDT and CDR2 is FYEKMQ in the germline V gene (reference sequence). The V gene lost 4 bases and the J gene lost 5 bases, with 17 bases spanning the gap. The CDR3 runs to 15 residues. Variable domain in full (rest from reference TRBV13 and TRBJ1-1): AAGVIQSPRHLIKEKRETATLKCYPIPRHDTVYWYQQGPGQDPQFLISFYEKMQSDKGSIPDRFSAQQFSDYHSELNMSSLELGDSALYFCASSSGVVGETEAFFGQGTRLTVV.

V and J are TRBV20-1 and TRBJ2-1; D is possibly TRBD1 or TRBD2 (5 bases each). The DNA end favors TRBJ2-7, so the J call may be wrong. Germline loops: CDR1 DFQATT, CDR2 SNEGSKA (reference sequence). The CDR3 sequence is 15 residues long. CDR3 in amino acids: CSASARGRSYNEQYF. CDR3 nucleotides: TGCAGTGCTAGCGCTCGGGGCCGGTCCTACAATGAGCAGTACTTC.

V and J are TRBV5-6 and TRBJ2-3; TRBD1 matches at 10 bases. The CDR3 runs 16 residues. The ends lost 4 bases at V and 3 bases at J; junction bases unmatched: 8. The germline gives CDR1 SGHDT, CDR2 YYEEEE. The CDR3 here is CASSLKGQGRTDTQYF. The CDR3 nucleotides are TGTGCCAGCAGCCTAAAGGGACAGGGGAGGACAGATACGCAGTATTTT. Combining the CDR3 with reference TRBV5-6 and TRBJ2-3 gives the whole variable domain DAGVTQSPTHLIKTRGQQVTLRCSPKSGHDTVSWYQQALGQGPQFIFQYYEEEERQRGNFPDRFSGHQFPNYSSELNVNALLLGDSALYLCASSLKGQGRTDTQYFGPGTRLTVL.

The rearrangement links TRBV20-1 to TRBJ2-3, with 9 bases lining up with TRBD2. With V trimmed by 4 bases and J by 1 base, 3 bases remained unmatched. Germline-derived CDR1 and CDR2 are DFQATT and SNEGSKA (reference sequence). This CDR3 is built from 14 residues. CDR3 in DNA: TGCAGTGCTATTAGCGGGAGTCGCACAGATACGCAGTATTTT. This gives the protein CSAISGSRTDTQYF.

The chain uses TRBV5-1 and TRBJ2-2; maybe TRBD1 (6 bases). Germline lookup yields CDR1 SGHRS and CDR2 YFSETQ. The V end was cut by 4 bases, the J end by 5 bases, with 12 bases between. CDR3 length: 14 residues. CDR3 nucleotide sequence: TGCGCCAGCAGCGAACAACAGGGAACCGGGGAGCTGTTTTTT. Protein sequence: CASSEQQGTGELFF.

This clonotype has a handful of counts. This rearrangement joins TRBV10-3 to TRBJ1-2, with D possibly matching TRBD1 (5 bases). The CDR3 extends over 15 amino acids. Trimming left V 3 bases short and J 5 bases short, with 16 bases between. Germline lookup yields CDR1 ENHRY and CDR2 SYGVKD. DNA for the CDR3: TGTGCCATCAGTGATTCTTCAGGGATGGTGTATGGCTACACCTTC. Translated, it gives CAISDSSGMVYGYTF.

The V call is TRBV6-5, the J call TRBJ2-1; 12 bases match TRBD1. The CDR3 is 15 residues long. The trim removed 5 bases at V and 8 bases at J, leaving 7 bases unmatched. CDR1 and CDR2 from the germline V gene are MNHEY and SVGAGI. The CDR3 loop reads CASSGPGQGAYEQFF. CDR3 DNA: TGTGCCAGCAGTGGTCCGGGACAGGGGGCCTATGAGCAGTTCTTC.